Sequencing of this T cell receptor (beta chain) was carried out in a study of blood T cell repertoires in COVID-19. As for the study in general: Sources were T cells, B-cell-depleted T cells, or PBMCs; the material itself was cDNA or gDNA.

TCRdb's copy holds only in-frame clones and misses some; the assay was immunoSEQ multiplex PCR. The sample has some 150,000 clones, approximately 83% seen once; the top ten hold 9.5% to 13%. The CDR3 totals 16 residues. V lost 0 bases to trimming and J lost 1 base, with 12 bases between them. The germline V gene has CDR1 SGHNT and CDR2 YENEEA. Seattle's cohort entered during active infection and was followed longitudinally. This clone was seen a handful of times. The clonotype was recovered from a woman aged 60-75 years with COVID-19, enrolled during active disease. The chain links TRBV11-3 to TRBJ1-2; no reliable D call. Sequencing was done on a sample of peripheral blood. CDR3 in DNA: TGTGCCAGCAGCTTAGATCGAGCCGGGGTTAACTATGGCTACACCTTC. As protein: CASSLDRAGVNYGYTF.